A single sample is the source of the 24 T cell receptor beta chains below, sequenced in a study of regulatory T cells in long-lasting Graves disease. Library construction for TCR beta used iRepertoire HTBI primers and Arm-PCR of CDR3 regions. Using its own MiXCR run on the multiplex PCR reads, TCRdb lists one record per CDR3 protein. The profile shows roughly 700,000 distinct CDR3 sequences, 25% to 35% of them singletons. The time point here: persistent/refractory GD, antithyroid drugs over 5 years with positive TRAb. The TCR library was made from RNA extracted from PBMCs. Sequencing used peripheral blood mononuclear cells (PBMCs), obtained when the disease was refractory, from a patient treated with antithyroid drugs. All receptors derive from a female donor with Graves disease.

This chain joins TRBV28 and TRBJ2-3; TRBD1 matches at 8 bases. The V segment lost 4 bases and the J segment 2 bases; nucleotides outside the gene matches: 11. The CDR3 contains 17 residues. Germline CDR1 reads MDHEN; CDR2 reads SYDVKM. This CDR3 is CASSSFKTGVITDTQYF. For the CDR3, the DNA is TGTGCCAGCAGTTCCTTCAAGACAGGGGTGATCACAGATACGCAGTATTTT. The entire variable domain, with the rest obtained from reference TRBV28 and TRBJ2-3, is as follows: DVKVTQSSRYLVKRTGEKVFLECVQDMDHENMFWYRQDPGLGLRLIYFSYDVKMKEKGDIPEGYSVSREKKERFSLILESASTNQTSMYLCASSSFKTGVITDTQYFGPGTRLTVL.

This clonotype was picked up a small number of times. The V and J genes are TRBV5-1 and TRBJ1-1, with TRBD1 identical over 9 bases. With V trimmed by 4 bases and J by 4 bases, 5 bases remained unmatched. This CDR3 has 14 residues. Germline CDR1 is SGHRS and CDR2 is YFSETQ. The CDR3: CASSQDRGSTEAFF. The CDR3 nucleotides are TGCGCCAGCAGCCAAGACAGGGGGAGCACTGAAGCTTTCTTT.

A word on this clonotype: At one end, the junction sequence differs from germline, possibly due to a read error. V gene TRBV29-1 combines with J gene TRBJ2-7; D is perhaps TRBD2 (6 bases). Germline V gene data show CDR1 as SQVTM and CDR2 as ANQGSEA. The CDR3 consists of 14 residues. The CDR3 nucleotides read TGCGGCGTTATCGGGGGAGTCGAAGGCTACGAGCAGTACTTC. Amino acid sequence: CGVIGGVEGYEQYF.

The chain is built from TRBV30 and TRBJ1-6; no reliable D call. V was clipped by 4 bases and J by 7 bases, with 8 bases between them. The CDR3 has 12 amino acids. Germline values: CDR1 GTSNPN, CDR2 SVGIG (reference sequence). CDR3 nucleotide sequence: TGTGCCTGGACTCTAGAAAATTCACCCCTCCACTTT. Its translation is CAWTLENSPLHF.

The chain uses TRBV4-1 and TRBJ2-7, with TRBD2 matching over 8 bases. The trim removed 4 bases at V and 3 bases at J, leaving 11 bases unmatched. This CDR3 has 16 residues. Germline V gene data show CDR1 as MGHRA and CDR2 as YSYEKL. CDR3 in amino acids: CASSPPGLAGIYEQYF. The CDR3 DNA reads TGCGCCAGCAGCCCCCCGGGATTAGCGGGAATCTACGAGCAGTACTTC.

V and J are TRBV2 and TRBJ1-5; D might be TRBD1 (5 bases). V lost 8 bases and J 1 base, leaving 18 bases between the germline ends. CDR1 and CDR2 from the germline V gene are SNHLY and FYNNEI. This CDR3 spans 16 amino acids. CDR3 nucleotide sequence: TGTGCCAGCGGACCGTTTGGGGGGGTAAGCAATCAGCCCCAGCATTTT. It codes for CASGPFGGVSNQPQHF.

The V and J genes are TRBV6-1 and TRBJ1-6; D gene uncertain. V lost 4 bases and J lost 7, with 11 bases in between. This CDR3 spans 14 amino acids. Germline lookup yields CDR1 MNHNS and CDR2 SASEGT. CDR3 region: CASSVGPFNSPLHF. CDR3 nucleotide sequence: TGTGCCAGCAGTGTTGGGCCTTTCAATTCACCCCTCCACTTT.

This clonotype was observed a few times. The chain has TRBV9 and TRBJ1-2; TRBD1 matches 10 bases. This CDR3 contains 15 residues. Trimming cost V 4 bases and J 4 bases; bases outside gene matches: 7. CDR1 is SGDLS and CDR2 is YYNGEE in the germline V gene. The CDR3 DNA is TGTGCCAGCAGCTCCGGACAGGGGGAACCCTATGGCTACACCTTC. Protein product: CASSSGQGEPYGYTF.

Notes on this clonotype: A clone one base away is much larger, so this may be a read error. V and J are TRBV11-2 and TRBJ2-7; perhaps TRBD1 as D (5 bases). This CDR3 spans 14 amino acids. CDR1 is SGHAT, CDR2 FQNNGV, per germline. The V end lost 3 bases, the J end lost 5 bases, and 14 bases lay between the germline ends. The CDR3 reads CASSLGQVSDEQYF. As DNA, the CDR3 is TGTGCCAGCAGCTTGGGGCAGGTCAGCGACGAGCAGTACTTC.

This clonotype was observed a handful of times. Its ends do not fully match the called genes, so a read error is possible. For the CDR3, the DNA is TGCAGTGCTAGGCCCGGGTCTTCAACTACTGAAAAACTGTTTTTT. Its translation is CSARPGSSTTEKLFF. The chain recombines TRBV20-1 with TRBJ1-4, with unresolved D. Germline loops: CDR1 DFQATT, CDR2 SNEGSKA (reference sequence). CDR3 size: 15 residues.

The chain links TRBV27 to TRBJ1-1, with D uncertain. V dropped 0 bases and J dropped 3 bases, with 8 bases sitting between them. This CDR3 spans 14 amino acids. Looked up from germline, CDR1 is MNHEY and CDR2 is SMNVEV (reference sequence). The CDR3 sequence: CASSLSGLHTEAFF. The DNA for the CDR3 is TGTGCCAGCAGTTTATCAGGGCTCCACACTGAAGCTTTCTTT.

This clonotype occurred many times. The gene calls are TRBV11-2 and TRBJ1-1; 8 bases are a match to TRBD1. Germline lookup yields CDR1 SGHAT and CDR2 FQNNGV. CDR3 length: 16 amino acids. J gave up 0 bases and V 1 base, and 4 bases lay outside the gene matches. The CDR3, as DNA: TGTGCCAGCAGCTTAGTGGCAGGGGGCCTGAACACTGAAGCTTTCTTT. It codes for CASSLVAGGLNTEAFF.

DNA for the CDR3: TGTGCCAGCAGCTTGGGGATGGACAGGGGACGCGAGCAGTACTTC. Protein sequence: CASSLGMDRGREQYF. V usage is TRBV5-4 and J usage is TRBJ2-7; TRBD1 matches 9 bases. CDR1 and CDR2 (germline): SGHNT, YYREEE (reference sequence). There are 15 residues in the CDR3. The ends lost 0 bases at V and 6 bases at J; junction bases unmatched: 7.

There are a few counts of this clonotype. This chain joins TRBV7-9 and TRBJ1-5, with a possible D match to TRBD1 (5 bases). The CDR3 consists of 15 residues. The germline gives CDR1 SEHNR, CDR2 FQNEAQ (reference sequence). Trimming took 5 bases from V and 3 from J, leaving 14 bases between them. The CDR3 sequence: CASSESRDPNQPQHF. The CDR3 nucleotides are TGTGCCAGCAGCGAGAGCCGGGACCCCAATCAGCCCCAGCATTTT.

This clonotype was seen at least ten times. The J gene is TRBJ1-2, the V gene TRBV2; the match to TRBD1 covers 8 bases. V lost 7 bases and J lost 4; bases outside the gene matches: 14. Germline V gene lookup returns CDR1 SNHLY and CDR2 FYNNEI. There are 16 residues in the CDR3. CDR3 DNA sequence: TGTGCCAGCATTGAGACAGGGGTTTGGGGGGGCTATGGCTACACCTTC. Translated, it gives CASIETGVWGGYGYTF.

This clonotype came up a few times. The chain links TRBV19 to TRBJ1-2, with 7 bases fitting TRBD1. CDR3 length: 13 residues. Germline-derived CDR1 and CDR2 are LNHDA and SQIVND (reference sequence). The ends lost 3 bases at V and 6 bases at J; junction bases unmatched: 4. For the CDR3, the DNA is TGTGCCAGTAGTATTGGGCAGGGGGATGGCTACACCTTC. This sequence encodes CASSIGQGDGYTF.

This clonotype turned up a few times. The rearrangement joins TRBV28 to TRBJ1-2; the D gene is possibly TRBD1 (6 bases). With 9 bases removed from V and 4 bases from J, the gap between germline ends came to 15 bases. The CDR3 totals 13 residues. Germline V gives CDR1 MDHEN, CDR2 SYDVKM. CDR3 bases: TGTGCCAGTTTACAGGGCCCGACCTATGGCTACACCTTC. As protein: CASLQGPTYGYTF.

V and J are TRBV6-1 and TRBJ2-7; D is unclear. The CDR3 has 15 amino acids. V lost 6 bases and J lost 5, with 20 bases in between. CDR1 is MNHNS, CDR2 SASEGT, per germline. CDR3 DNA: TGTGCCAGCAGAGATATACGGGTGTCTAAGGACGAGCAGTACTTC. It translates to CASRDIRVSKDEQYF.

This clonotype was detected only a few times. This chain connects TRBV19 to TRBJ2-5; D gene ambiguous. Germline CDR1 LNHDA, CDR2 SQIVND (reference sequence). The CDR3 extends over 13 amino acids. V was clipped by 6 bases and J by 4 bases, with 12 bases between them. DNA of the CDR3: TGTGCCAGTAGCCGACGATTAGGAGAGACCCAGTACTTC. It translates to CASSRRLGETQYF.

This clonotype has more than one count but fewer than ten. The chain combines TRBV19 with TRBJ1-5; no reliable D call. Germline CDR1 LNHDA, CDR2 SQIVND (reference sequence). Trimming shortened V by 0 bases and J by 7 bases, and 13 bases separated the two germline ends. This CDR3 is built from 15 residues. The CDR3 region is CASSIEAGSGQPQHF. The CDR3 DNA reads as TGTGCCAGTAGTATAGAGGCAGGTTCGGGACAGCCCCAGCATTTT.

This clonotype was detected only a few times. The chain is built from TRBV24-1 and TRBJ1-1; the match to TRBD1 covers 9 bases. The V gene's germline CDR1 is KGHDR and CDR2 SFDVKD. There are 16 residues in the CDR3. The junction had 7 bases not matched to a gene; V was cut back by 2 bases and J by 4 bases. CDR3 loop: CATSDWTGADGTEAFF. The CDR3 DNA reads TGTGCCACCAGTGATTGGACAGGGGCTGATGGCACTGAAGCTTTCTTT.

This clonotype occurred a few times. The genes are TRBV29-1 and TRBJ1-5; 7 nucleotides line up with TRBD1. In germline, CDR1 is SQVTM, CDR2 ANQGSEA. This CDR3 has 13 residues. V shed 5 bases and J 5 bases; nucleotides not matched to a gene: 6. The CDR3 loop is CSVFQGGDQPQHF. As DNA, the CDR3 is TGCAGCGTTTTCCAAGGGGGCGATCAGCCCCAGCATTTT.

This clonotype was seen ten or more times. The chain recombines TRBV5-1 with TRBJ2-7; D is undetermined. This CDR3 contains 13 residues. V lost 4 bases, J lost 4 bases, and 12 bases lay in between. Germline V gene data show CDR1 as SGHRS and CDR2 as YFSETQ. Written as DNA, the CDR3 is TGCGCCAGCAGCGAACCATCGAAGTACGAGCAGTACTTC. Translating it yields CASSEPSKYEQYF. Based on the CDR3 plus reference TRBV5-1 and TRBJ2-7, the full variable domain is KAGVTQTPRYLIKTRGQQVTLSCSPISGHRSVSWYQQTPGQGLQFLFEYFSETQRNKGNFPGRFSGRQFSNSRSEMNVSTLELGDSALYLCASSEPSKYEQYFGPGTRLTVT.

The V gene is TRBV6-9, the J gene TRBJ1-6; tentative D call: TRBD1 (5 bases). The germline V and J ends were trimmed by 0 bases and 3 bases, with 18 bases remaining between them. CDR3 size: 19 residues. Per the germline V gene, CDR1 is MNHGY and CDR2 is SVAAGI. The CDR3 nucleotides are TGTGCCAGCAGTTATTCGAAATTATGGGGGACCTGCTATAATTCACCCCTCCACTTT. It encodes CASSYSKLWGTCYNSPLHF.